Sequencing of this T cell receptor beta chain was carried out in a study of T cells expressing NK-cell markers. Turning to the study itself: Underlying the TCR beta repertoires were sorted CD3+CD56+NKG2C+, CD3+CD56+NKG2C- and CD3+CD56-NKG2C+ T cells. HCMV serostatus: seven of eight sequenced donors positive, one negative. General study findings and limits: In about six donors, dominant CD3+CD56+NKG2C+ clonotypes ranked among the top 10 CD8+ clonotypes.

TCRdb re-analyzed the 5' RACE reads; it lists each CDR3 protein once, without DNA. The sample features about 190,000 distinct CDR3 sequences, with roughly a fifth in its top ten. Germline V lookup: CDR1 SGHDN, CDR2 FVKESK. This CDR3 has 14 residues. For this clonotype: Its antigen is undetermined.

The TCR sequence derives from a man aged 18-69 years in good health. The chain combines TRBV14 with TRBJ2-7; TCRdb's D call of TRBD1 is untestable without DNA. The sequenced material came from blood T cells: a sorted CD56 or NKG2C T cell subset, CD4+ or CD8+ T cells, or bulk PBMC T cells (not recorded which). The CDR3 loop is CASSQYRSGYEQYF.